The present T cell receptor (beta chain) was sequenced within a study of blood T cell repertoires in COVID-19 (dated by TCRdb to 2018 to 2021). With respect to the entire study: Collaborator samples came from the United States, Italy and Spain and covered acute and convalescent phases of COVID-19. Samples were obtained from the ongoing ImmuneRACE study (first 160 participants) and from about 1,300 subjects provided by 6 global collaborators. Deeply sampled blood TCRbeta repertoires from subjects exposed to, actively infected with, or recovered from COVID-19 were included in the dataset. The material from the prospective study consisted of cDNA or gDNA derived from T cells, B-cell-depleted T cells, or PBMCs. A de-identified subject ID, COVID-19 status, age in years and sex were almost always included in the sample metadata. Where available, HLA class I and class II types were obtained from metadata supplied by the sample provider rather than from assay-based typing. The repertoires were made available in a free public database intended to serve as a resource for research on the immune response to SARS-CoV-2.

Each collaborating institution followed its own protocols to collect whole blood in K2EDTA tubes. For TCRbeta analysis, collaborators shipped samples in one of three forms: frozen whole blood, isolated PBMCs, or DNA extracted from either of those sample types. The investigation overall reported the following: The amount of clinical and demographic metadata varied by source and participant and was provided uncurated.

TCRbeta CDR3 regions were amplified from genomic DNA using the immunoSEQ Assay, a bias-controlled multiplex PCR. The original pipeline was this. Nucleated cell counts per sample were estimated from amplification of reference gene primers within the assay. To quantify the absolute abundance of each unique TCRbeta CDR3 rearrangement, sequence reads were collapsed and filtered. Productive Simpson clonality was computed per sample as the square root of Simpson's diversity index over productive rearrangements. What TCRdb holds here is the immuneACCESS table cut down to in-frame rearrangements. Part of the clones is not present; checked against another copy, under half of the missing clones reflect an unresolved V gene, and the others are unexplained. D and trimming come from the DNA, and the V and J calls and clone size come from that table. The sample table lists 75,000 to 100,000 clones, over 75% of them with a count of one. Of the sample, 4% to 5.5% falls within the top ten clones.

This clone was observed a few times. No antigen is known for it. Per-base quality was not reported, and no clone a single base away is much larger than it. This clonotype was sampled from a man aged 55 to 70 with acute or convalescent COVID-19. Sequencing was carried out using peripheral blood.

The DNA reads as follows: TGTGCCAGCTCCCCCGGTCGGCGGGAAGCGATTGAGTACTTC. The translation is CASSPGRREAIEYF. The chain is assembled from TRBV18 and TRBJ2-7; the best D guess is TRBD2, with 6 bases matching. The germline V gene yields KGHSH for CDR1 and LQKENI for CDR2. The CDR3, from cysteine to phenylalanine, totals 14 residues. The CDR3 DNA has 42 bases and is translated from base 1. V is reduced by 6 bases and J by 11 bases, leaving a spacing of 23 bases between them.